This T cell receptor (beta chain) was captured in a study of cytomegalovirus exposure and HLA in healthy donors. General study results and limits: An assumption of roughly uniform sequencing depth across donors underlay the presence/absence analyses. The authors judged a highly shared variant cluster likely a sequencing artifact. Apparent HLA restriction characterized most CMV-associated TCR beta chains in a later analysis.

In germline, CDR1 is SGHDN, CDR2 FVKESK. Deletions cut 5 bases from V and 3 bases from J, with 10 bases between. The CDR3 covers 14 residues. This PCR relied on a set of 60 Vbeta primers and 13 Jbeta primers. Generated by immunoSEQ multiplex PCR, the TCRdb table keeps only in-frame clones and is missing some. The sample records about 190,000 clones, 75% to 85% being singletons. For this clone: Its antigen is not identified.

Sequencing was carried out using PBMCs. The genes are TRBV14 and TRBJ1-4; possibly TRBD1 for D (5 bases). This receptor was obtained from a boy aged 5-17 years in good health and CMV-seronegative. The CDR3 nucleotides are TGTGCCAGCAGCGTCCAGGGTGCTAATGAAAAACTGTTTTTT. This sequence encodes CASSVQGANEKLFF.